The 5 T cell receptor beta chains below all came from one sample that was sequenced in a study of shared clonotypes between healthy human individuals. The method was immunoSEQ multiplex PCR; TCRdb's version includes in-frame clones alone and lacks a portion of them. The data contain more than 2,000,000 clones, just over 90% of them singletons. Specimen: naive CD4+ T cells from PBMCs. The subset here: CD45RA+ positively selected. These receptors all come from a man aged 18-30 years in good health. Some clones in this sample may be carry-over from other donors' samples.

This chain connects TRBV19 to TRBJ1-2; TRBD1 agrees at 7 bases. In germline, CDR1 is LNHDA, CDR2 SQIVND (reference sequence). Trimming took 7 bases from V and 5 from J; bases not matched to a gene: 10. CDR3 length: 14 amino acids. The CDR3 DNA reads TGTGCCAGTAAACCCGGGACAGTCAATTATGGCTACACCTTC. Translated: CASKPGTVNYGYTF.

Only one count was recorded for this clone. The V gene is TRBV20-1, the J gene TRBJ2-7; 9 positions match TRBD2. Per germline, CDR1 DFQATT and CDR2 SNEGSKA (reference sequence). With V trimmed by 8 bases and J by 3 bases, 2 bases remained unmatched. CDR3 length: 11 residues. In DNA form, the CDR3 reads TGCAGTCTAGCGGGGATCTACGAGCAGTACTTC. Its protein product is CSLAGIYEQYF.

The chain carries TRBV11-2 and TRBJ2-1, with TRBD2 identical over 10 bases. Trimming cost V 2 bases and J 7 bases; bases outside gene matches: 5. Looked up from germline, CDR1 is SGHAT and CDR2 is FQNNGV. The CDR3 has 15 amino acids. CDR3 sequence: CASSLRLAGVNEQFF. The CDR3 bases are TGTGCCAGCAGCTTACGGCTAGCGGGGGTGAATGAGCAGTTCTTC.

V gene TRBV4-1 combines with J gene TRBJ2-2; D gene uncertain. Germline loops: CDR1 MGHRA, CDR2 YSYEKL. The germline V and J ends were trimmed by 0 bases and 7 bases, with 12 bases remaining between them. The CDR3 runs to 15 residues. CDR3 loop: CASSQDGVVNGELFF. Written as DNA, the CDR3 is TGCGCCAGCAGCCAAGATGGGGTTGTGAACGGGGAGCTGTTTTTT.

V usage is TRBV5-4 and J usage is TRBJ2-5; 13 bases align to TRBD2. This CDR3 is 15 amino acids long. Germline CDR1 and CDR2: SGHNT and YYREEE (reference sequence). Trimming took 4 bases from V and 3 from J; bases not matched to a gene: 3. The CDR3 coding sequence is TGTGCCAGCAGCAAACTAGCGGGAGGGGAAGAGACCCAGTACTTC. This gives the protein CASSKLAGGEETQYF.